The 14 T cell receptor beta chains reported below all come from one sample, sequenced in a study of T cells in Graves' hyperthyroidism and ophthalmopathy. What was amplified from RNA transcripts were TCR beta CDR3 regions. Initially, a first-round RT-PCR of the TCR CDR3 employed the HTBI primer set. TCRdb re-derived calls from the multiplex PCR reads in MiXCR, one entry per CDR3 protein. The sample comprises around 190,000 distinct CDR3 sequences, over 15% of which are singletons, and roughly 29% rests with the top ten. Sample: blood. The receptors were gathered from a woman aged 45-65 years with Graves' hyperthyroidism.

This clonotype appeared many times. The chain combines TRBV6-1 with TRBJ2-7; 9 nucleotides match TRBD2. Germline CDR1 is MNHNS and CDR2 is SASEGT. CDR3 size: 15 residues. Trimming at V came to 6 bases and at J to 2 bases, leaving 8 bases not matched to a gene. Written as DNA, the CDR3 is TGTGCCAGCAGCGCTAGCGGGACTACAACCTACGAGCAGTACTTC. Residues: CASSASGTTTYEQYF.

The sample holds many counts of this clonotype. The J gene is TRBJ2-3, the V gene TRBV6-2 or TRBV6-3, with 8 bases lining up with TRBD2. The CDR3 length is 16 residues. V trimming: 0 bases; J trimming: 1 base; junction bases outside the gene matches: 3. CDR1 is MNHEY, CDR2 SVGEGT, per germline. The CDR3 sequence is CASSYSAGGRTDTQYF. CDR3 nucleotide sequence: TGTGCCAGCAGTTACTCGGCGGGGGGCCGCACAGATACGCAGTATTTT.

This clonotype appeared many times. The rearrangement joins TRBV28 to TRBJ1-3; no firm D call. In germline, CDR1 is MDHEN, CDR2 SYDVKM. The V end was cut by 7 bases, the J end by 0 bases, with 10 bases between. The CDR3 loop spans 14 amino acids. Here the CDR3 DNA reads TGTGCCAGCATGGTAGCCAACTCTGGAAACACCATATATTTT. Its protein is CASMVANSGNTIYF.

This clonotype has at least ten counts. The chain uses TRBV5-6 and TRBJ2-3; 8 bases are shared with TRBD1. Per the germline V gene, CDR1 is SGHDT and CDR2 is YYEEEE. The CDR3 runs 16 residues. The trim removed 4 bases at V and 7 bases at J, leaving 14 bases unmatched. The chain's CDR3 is CASSPPPGGEGYTQYF. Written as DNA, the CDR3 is TGTGCCAGCAGCCCCCCTCCAGGGGGCGAGGGATATACGCAGTATTTT.

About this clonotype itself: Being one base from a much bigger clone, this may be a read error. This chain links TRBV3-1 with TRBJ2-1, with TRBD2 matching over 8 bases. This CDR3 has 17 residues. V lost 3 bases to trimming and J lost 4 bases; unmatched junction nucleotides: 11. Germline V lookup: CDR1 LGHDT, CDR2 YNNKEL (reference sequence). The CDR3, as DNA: TGTGCCAGCAGCCACGACGAGGTCCGGGGGGGATACAATGAGCAGTTCTTC. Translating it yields CASSHDEVRGGYNEQFF.

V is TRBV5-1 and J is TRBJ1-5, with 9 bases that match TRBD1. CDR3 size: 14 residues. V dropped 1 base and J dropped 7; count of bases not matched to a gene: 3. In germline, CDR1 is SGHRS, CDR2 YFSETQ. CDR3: CASSLTGGDQPQHF. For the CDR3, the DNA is TGCGCCAGCAGCTTGACAGGGGGCGACCAGCCCCAGCATTTT.

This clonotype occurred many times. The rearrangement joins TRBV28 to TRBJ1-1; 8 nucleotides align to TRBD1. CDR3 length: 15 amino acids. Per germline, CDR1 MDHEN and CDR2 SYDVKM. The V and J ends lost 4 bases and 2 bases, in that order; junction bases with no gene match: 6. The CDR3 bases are TGTGCCAGCAGTTCTCTGGGACAGGCAAACACTGAAGCTTTCTTT. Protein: CASSSLGQANTEAFF.

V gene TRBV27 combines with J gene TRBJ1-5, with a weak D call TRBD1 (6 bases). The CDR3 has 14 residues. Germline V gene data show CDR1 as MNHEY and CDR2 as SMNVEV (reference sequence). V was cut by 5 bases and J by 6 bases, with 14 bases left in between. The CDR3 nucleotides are TGTGCCAGCAGTCTTACAGGGAAAGGTCAGCCCCAGCATTTT. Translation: CASSLTGKGQPQHF.

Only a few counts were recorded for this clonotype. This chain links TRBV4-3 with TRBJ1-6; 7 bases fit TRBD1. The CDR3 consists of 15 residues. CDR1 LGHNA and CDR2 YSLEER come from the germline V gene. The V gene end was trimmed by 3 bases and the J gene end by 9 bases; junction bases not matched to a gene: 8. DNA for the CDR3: TGCGCCAGCAGCCAGGAAGGGGGCCCCGGTTCACCCCTCCACTTT. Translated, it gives CASSQEGGPGSPLHF.

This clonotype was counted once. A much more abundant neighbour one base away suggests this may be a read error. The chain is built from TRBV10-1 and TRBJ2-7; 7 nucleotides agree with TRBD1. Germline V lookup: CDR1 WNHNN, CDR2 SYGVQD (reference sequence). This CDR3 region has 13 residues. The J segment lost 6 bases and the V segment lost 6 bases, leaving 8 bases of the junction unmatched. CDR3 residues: CASRKGTVGEQYF. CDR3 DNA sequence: TGCGCCAGCAGAAAAGGGACAGTGGGCGAGCAGTACTTC.

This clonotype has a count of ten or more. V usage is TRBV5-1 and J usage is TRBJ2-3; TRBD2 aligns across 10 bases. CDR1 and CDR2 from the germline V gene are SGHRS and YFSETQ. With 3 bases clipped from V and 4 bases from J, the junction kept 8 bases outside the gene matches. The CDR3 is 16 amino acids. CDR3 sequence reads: CASSSTLAGFPDTQYF. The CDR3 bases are TGCGCCAGCAGCTCCACACTAGCGGGGTTCCCAGATACGCAGTATTTT.

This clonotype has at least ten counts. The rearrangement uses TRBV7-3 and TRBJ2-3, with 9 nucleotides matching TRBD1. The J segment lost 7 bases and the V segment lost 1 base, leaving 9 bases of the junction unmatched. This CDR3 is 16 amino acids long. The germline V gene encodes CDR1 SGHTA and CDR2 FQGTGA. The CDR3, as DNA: TGTGCCAGCAGCTTAAATTCGGGACAGGGACAGCATACGCAGTATTTT. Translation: CASSLNSGQGQHTQYF.

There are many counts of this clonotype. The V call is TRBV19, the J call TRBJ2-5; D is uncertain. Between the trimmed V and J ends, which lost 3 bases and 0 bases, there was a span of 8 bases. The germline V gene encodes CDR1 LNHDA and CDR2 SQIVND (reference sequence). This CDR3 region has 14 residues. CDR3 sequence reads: CASSIWQDQETQYF. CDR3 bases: TGTGCCAGTAGTATTTGGCAGGACCAAGAGACCCAGTACTTC.

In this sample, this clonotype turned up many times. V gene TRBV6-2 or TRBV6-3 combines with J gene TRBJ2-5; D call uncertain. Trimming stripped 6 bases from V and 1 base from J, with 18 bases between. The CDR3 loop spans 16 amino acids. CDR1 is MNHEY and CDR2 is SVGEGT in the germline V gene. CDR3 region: CASSTRAGKLQETQYF. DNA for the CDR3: TGTGCCAGCAGCACCCGGGCAGGCAAGCTCCAAGAGACCCAGTACTTC.